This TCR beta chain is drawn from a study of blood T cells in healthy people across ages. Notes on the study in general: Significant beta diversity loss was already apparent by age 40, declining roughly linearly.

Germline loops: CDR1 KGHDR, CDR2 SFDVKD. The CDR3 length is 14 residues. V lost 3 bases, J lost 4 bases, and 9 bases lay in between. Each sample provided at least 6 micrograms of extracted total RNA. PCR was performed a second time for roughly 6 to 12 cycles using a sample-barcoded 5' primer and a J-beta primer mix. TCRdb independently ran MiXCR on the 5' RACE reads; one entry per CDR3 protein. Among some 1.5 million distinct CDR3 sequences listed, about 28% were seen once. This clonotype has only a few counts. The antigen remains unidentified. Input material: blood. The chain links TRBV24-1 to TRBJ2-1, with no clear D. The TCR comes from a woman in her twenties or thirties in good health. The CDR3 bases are TGTGCCACCAGTGATCCCGGACGGTACAATGAGCAGTTCTTC. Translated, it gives CATSDPGRYNEQFF.